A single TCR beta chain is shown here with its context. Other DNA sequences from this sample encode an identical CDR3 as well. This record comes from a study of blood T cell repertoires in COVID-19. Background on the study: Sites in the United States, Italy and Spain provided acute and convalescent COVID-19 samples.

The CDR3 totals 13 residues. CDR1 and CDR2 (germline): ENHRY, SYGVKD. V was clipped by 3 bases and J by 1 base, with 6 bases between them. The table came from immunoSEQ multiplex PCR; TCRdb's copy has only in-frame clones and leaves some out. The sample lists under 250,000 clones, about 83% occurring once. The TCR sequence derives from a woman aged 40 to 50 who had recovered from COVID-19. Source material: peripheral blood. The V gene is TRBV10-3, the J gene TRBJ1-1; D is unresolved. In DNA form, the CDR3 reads TGTGCCATCAGTGATCGGGGGAACACTGAAGCTTTCTTT. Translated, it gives CAISDRGNTEAFF.